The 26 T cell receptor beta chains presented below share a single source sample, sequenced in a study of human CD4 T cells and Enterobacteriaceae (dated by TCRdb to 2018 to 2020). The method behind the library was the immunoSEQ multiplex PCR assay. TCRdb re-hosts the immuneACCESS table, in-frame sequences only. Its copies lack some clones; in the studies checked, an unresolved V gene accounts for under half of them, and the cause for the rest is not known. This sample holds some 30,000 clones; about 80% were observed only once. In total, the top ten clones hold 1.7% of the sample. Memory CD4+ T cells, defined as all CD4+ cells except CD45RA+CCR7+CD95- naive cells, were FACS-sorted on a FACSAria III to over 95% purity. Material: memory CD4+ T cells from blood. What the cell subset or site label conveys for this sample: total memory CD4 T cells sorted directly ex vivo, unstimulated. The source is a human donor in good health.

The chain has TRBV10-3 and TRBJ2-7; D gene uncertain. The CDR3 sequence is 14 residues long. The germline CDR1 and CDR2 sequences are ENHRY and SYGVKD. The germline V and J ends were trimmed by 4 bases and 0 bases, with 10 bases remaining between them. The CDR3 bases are TGTGCCATCAGTGTCGAACTCAGCTCCTACGAGCAGTACTTC. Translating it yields CAISVELSSYEQYF.

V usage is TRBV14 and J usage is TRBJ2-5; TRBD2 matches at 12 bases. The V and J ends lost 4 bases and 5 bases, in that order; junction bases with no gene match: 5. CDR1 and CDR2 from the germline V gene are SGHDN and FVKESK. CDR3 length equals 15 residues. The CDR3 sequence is CASSPPSGRVETQYF. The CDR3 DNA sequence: TGTGCCAGCAGCCCACCTAGCGGGAGGGTGGAGACCCAGTACTTC.

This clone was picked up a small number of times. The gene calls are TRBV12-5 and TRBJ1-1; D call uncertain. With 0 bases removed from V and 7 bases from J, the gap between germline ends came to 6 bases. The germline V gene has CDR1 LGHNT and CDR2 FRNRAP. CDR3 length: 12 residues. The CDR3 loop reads CASGLVRDEAFF. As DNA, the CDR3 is TGTGCTAGTGGTTTGGTAAGGGATGAAGCTTTCTTT.

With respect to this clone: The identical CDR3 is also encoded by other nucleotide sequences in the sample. CDR3: CASSEGGWDEQFF. CDR3 coding DNA: TGTGCCAGCAGTGAGGGTGGGTGGGATGAGCAGTTCTTC. The chain recombines TRBV6-1 with TRBJ2-1; D call uncertain. Per the germline V gene, CDR1 is MNHNS and CDR2 is SASEGT. V was pared by 3 bases and J by 8 bases, with 11 bases between. The CDR3 sequence is 13 residues long.

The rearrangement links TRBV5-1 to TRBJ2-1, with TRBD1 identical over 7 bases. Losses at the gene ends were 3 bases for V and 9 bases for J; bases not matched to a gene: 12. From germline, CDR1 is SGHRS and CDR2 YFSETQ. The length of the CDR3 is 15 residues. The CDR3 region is CASSSDGDRVGEQFF. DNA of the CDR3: TGCGCCAGCAGCTCCGACGGAGACAGGGTTGGTGAGCAGTTCTTC.

CDR3 bases: TGTGCCTGGAACGATTACACTGAAGCTTTCTTT. Protein product: CAWNDYTEAFF. This chain links TRBV30 with TRBJ1-1; D uncertain. The CDR3 is 11 amino acids. CDR1 and CDR2 from the germline V gene are GTSNPN and SVGIG (reference sequence). Trimming removed 4 bases at V and 3 bases at J, with 6 bases between.

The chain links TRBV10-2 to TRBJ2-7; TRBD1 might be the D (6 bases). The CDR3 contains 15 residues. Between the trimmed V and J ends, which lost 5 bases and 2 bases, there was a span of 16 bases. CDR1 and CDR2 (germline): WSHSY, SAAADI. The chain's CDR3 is CASSKDSSNPYEQYF. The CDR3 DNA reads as TGCGCCAGCAGTAAGGACAGTAGTAACCCCTACGAGCAGTACTTC.

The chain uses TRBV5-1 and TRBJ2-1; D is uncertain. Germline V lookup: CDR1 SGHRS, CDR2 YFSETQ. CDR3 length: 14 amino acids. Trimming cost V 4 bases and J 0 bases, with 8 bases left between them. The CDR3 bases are TGCGCCAGCAGCGACCAGAGCTCCTACAATGAGCAGTTCTTC. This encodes CASSDQSSYNEQFF. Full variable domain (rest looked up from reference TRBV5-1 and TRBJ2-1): KAGVTQTPRYLIKTRGQQVTLSCSPISGHRSVSWYQQTPGQGLQFLFEYFSETQRNKGNFPGRFSGRQFSNSRSEMNVSTLELGDSALYLCASSDQSSYNEQFFGPGTRLTVL.

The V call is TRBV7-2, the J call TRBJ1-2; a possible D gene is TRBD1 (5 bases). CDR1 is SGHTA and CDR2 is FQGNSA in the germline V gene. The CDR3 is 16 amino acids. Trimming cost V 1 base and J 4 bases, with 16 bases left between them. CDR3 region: CASSLVGAGGFYGYTF. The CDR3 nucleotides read TGTGCCAGCAGCTTAGTCGGGGCAGGAGGATTCTATGGCTACACCTTC.

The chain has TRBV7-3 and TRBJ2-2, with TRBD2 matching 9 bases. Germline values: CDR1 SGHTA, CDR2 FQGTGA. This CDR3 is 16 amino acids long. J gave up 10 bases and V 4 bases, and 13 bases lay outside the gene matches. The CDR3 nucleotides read TGTGCCAGCAGCTCGGGACTAGCTCCCGAAGGGGAGGAGCTGTTTTTT. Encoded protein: CASSSGLAPEGEELFF. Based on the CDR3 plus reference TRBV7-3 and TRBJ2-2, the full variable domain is GAGVSQTPSNKVTEKGKYVELRCDPISGHTALYWYRQSLGQGPEFLIYFQGTGAADDSGLPNDRFFAVRPEGSVSTLKIQRTERGDSAVYLCASSSGLAPEGEELFFGEGSRLTVL.

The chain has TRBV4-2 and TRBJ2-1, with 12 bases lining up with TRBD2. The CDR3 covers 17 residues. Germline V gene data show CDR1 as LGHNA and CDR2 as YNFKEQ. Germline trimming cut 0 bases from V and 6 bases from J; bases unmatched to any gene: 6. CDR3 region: CASSQDPLAGGLNEQFF. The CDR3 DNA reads TGTGCCAGCAGCCAAGATCCCCTAGCGGGAGGGCTCAATGAGCAGTTCTTC.

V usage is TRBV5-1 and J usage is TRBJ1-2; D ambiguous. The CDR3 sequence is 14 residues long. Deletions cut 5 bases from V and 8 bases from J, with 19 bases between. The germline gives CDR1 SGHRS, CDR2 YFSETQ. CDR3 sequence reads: CASRLSRESLGYTF. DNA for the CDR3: TGCGCCAGCAGACTAAGTAGGGAAAGCTTGGGCTACACCTTC. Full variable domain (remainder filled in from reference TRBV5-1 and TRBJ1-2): KAGVTQTPRYLIKTRGQQVTLSCSPISGHRSVSWYQQTPGQGLQFLFEYFSETQRNKGNFPGRFSGRQFSNSRSEMNVSTLELGDSALYLCASRLSRESLGYTFGSGTRLTVV.

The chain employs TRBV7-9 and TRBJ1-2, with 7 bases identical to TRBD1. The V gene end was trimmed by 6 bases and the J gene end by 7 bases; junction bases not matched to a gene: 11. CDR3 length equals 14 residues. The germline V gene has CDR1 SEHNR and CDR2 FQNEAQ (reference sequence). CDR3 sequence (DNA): TGTGCCAGCAGGCTAACAGGGGAGGCTGGTGGCTACACCTTC. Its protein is CASRLTGEAGGYTF.

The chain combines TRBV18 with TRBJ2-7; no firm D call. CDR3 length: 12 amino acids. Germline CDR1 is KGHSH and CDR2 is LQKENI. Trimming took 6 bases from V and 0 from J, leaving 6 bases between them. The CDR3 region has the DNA TGTGCCAGCTCGATTAGCTCCTACGAGCAGTACTTC. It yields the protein CASSISSYEQYF.

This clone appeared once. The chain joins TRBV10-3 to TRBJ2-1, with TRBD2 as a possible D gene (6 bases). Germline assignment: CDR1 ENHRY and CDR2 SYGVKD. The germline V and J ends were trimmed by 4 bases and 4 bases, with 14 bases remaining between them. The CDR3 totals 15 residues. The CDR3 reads CAISVGRSGYNEQFF. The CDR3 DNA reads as TGTGCCATCAGTGTAGGTAGGAGCGGGTACAATGAGCAGTTCTTC.

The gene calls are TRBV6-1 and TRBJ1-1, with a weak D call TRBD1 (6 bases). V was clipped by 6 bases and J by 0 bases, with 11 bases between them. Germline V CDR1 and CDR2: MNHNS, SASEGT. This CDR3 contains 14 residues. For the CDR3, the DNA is TGTGCCAGCAGACTACAGGGTGTGAACACTGAAGCTTTCTTT. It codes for CASRLQGVNTEAFF.

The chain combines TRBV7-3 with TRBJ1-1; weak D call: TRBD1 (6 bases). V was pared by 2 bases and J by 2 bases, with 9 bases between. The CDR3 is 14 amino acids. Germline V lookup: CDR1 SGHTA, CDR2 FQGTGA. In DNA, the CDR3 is TGTGCCAGCAGCTTAGCAGGGACAAACACTGAAGCTTTCTTT. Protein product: CASSLAGTNTEAFF.

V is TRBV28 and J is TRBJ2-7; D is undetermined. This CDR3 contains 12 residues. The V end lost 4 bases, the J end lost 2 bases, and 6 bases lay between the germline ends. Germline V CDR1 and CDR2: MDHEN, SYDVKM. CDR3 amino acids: CASSSIAYEQYF. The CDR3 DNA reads TGTGCCAGCAGTTCTATTGCCTACGAGCAGTACTTC.

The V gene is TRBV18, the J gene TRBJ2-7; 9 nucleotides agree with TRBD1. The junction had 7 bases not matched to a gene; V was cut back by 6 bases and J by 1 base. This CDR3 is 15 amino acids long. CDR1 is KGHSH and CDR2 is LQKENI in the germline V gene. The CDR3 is CASSLNRGPSYEQYF. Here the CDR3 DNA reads TGTGCCAGCTCGCTTAACAGGGGGCCGTCCTACGAGCAGTACTTC.

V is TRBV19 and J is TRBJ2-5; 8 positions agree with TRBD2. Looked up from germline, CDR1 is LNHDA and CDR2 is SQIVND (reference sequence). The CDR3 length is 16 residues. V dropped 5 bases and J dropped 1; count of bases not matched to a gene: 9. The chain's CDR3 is CASSPAPGGAQETQYF. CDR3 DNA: TGTGCCAGTAGTCCAGCACCCGGGGGGGCCCAAGAGACCCAGTACTTC. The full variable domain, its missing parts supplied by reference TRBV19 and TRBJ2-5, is DGGITQSPKYLFRKEGQNVTLSCEQNLNHDAMYWYRQDPGQGLRLIYYSQIVNDFQKGDIAEGYSVSREKKESFPLTVTSAQKNPTAFYLCASSPAPGGAQETQYFGPGTRLLVL.

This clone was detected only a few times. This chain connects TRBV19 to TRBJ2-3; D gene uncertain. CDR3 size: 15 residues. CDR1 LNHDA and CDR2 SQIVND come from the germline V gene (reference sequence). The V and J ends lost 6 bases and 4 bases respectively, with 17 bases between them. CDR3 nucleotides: TGTGCCAGTAGCCAGGTAGGACCTGGCCCAGATACGCAGTATTTT. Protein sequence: CASSQVGPGPDTQYF.

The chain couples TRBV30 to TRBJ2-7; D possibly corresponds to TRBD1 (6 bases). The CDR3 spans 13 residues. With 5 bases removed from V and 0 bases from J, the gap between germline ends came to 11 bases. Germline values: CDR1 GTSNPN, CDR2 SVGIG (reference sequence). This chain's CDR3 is CAWADRPSYEQYF. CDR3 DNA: TGTGCCTGGGCGGACAGACCCTCCTACGAGCAGTACTTC.

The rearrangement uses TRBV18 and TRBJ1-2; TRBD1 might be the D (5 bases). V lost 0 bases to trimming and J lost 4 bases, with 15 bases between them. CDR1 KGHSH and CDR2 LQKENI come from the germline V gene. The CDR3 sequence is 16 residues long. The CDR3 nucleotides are TGTGCCAGCTCACCACCCGAAGGGGTAGACTCCTATGGCTACACCTTC. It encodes CASSPPEGVDSYGYTF.

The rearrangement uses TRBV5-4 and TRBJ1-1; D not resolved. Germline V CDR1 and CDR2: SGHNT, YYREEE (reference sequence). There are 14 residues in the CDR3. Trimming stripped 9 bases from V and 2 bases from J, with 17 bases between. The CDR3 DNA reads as TGTGCCACGTCGGCCGGATCCGATAACACTGAAGCTTTCTTT. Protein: CATSAGSDNTEAFF.

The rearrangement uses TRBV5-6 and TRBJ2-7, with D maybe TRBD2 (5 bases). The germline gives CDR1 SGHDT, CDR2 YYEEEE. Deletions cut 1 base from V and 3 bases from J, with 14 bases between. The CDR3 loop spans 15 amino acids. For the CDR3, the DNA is TGTGCCAGCAGCTTGATCTCGTCGGGGAACTACGAGCAGTACTTC. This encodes CASSLISSGNYEQYF.

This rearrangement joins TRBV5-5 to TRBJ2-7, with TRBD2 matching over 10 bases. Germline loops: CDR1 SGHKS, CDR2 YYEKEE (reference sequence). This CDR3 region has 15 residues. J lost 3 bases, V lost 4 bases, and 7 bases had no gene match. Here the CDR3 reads CASSQSSGRLYEQYF. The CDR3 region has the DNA TGTGCCAGCAGCCAATCTAGCGGGAGACTCTACGAGCAGTACTTC.